Shown below are 16 T cell receptor beta chains from a single sample sequenced in a study of neoadjuvant nivolumab and ipilimumab in lung cancer. The table came from immunoSEQ multiplex PCR; TCRdb's copy has only in-frame clones and leaves some out. The repertoire includes roughly 13,000 clones, under 70% of them detected once, and almost 25% sits in the top ten. The material was peripheral blood, obtained after neoadjuvant nivolumab, alone or with ipilimumab, at or shortly before surgery. The receptors stem from an adult with non-small cell lung cancer.

The V gene is TRBV7-9, the J gene TRBJ1-3, with D perhaps matching TRBD1 (5 bases). CDR1 is SEHNR and CDR2 is FQNEAQ in the germline V gene (reference sequence). V dropped 3 bases and J dropped 0 bases, with 12 bases sitting between them. There are 16 residues in the CDR3. CDR3 nucleotide sequence: TGTGCCAGCAGCTTGCTCCAGGGCAACTCTGGAAACACCATATATTTT. As protein: CASSLLQGNSGNTIYF.

V usage is TRBV6-5 and J usage is TRBJ2-7, with a tentative D call TRBD1 (5 bases). The germline CDR1 and CDR2 sequences are MNHEY and SVGAGI. This CDR3 is 12 amino acids long. Trimming took 2 bases from V and 6 from J, leaving 8 bases between them. The DNA of the CDR3 is TGTGCCAGCAGTTACGCAGGGCGCGAGCAGTACTTC. Translation gives CASSYAGREQYF.

CDR3 sequence (DNA): TGTGCCAGCAGCGTACAGGGGAGAGAGACCCAGTACTTC. It translates to CASSVQGRETQYF. The rearrangement links TRBV5-4 to TRBJ2-5; TRBD1 agrees at 7 bases. Germline lookup yields CDR1 SGHNT and CDR2 YYREEE (reference sequence). Losses at the gene ends were 4 bases for V and 4 bases for J; bases not matched to a gene: 4. The CDR3 covers 13 residues.

The chain employs TRBV30 and TRBJ2-7; unclear D gene. The V end lost 0 bases, the J end lost 2 bases, and 17 bases lay between the germline ends. The CDR3 is 16 amino acids. CDR1 GTSNPN and CDR2 SVGIG come from the germline V gene (reference sequence). The CDR3 spells CAWSVSPSAFTYEQYF. The DNA of the CDR3 is TGTGCCTGGAGTGTAAGTCCGTCAGCGTTCACCTACGAGCAGTACTTC.

The genes are TRBV2 and TRBJ1-5, with D perhaps TRBD1 (6 bases). The CDR3 sequence is 15 residues long. Germline V gene data show CDR1 as SNHLY and CDR2 as FYNNEI. The V end was cut by 5 bases, the J end by 6 bases, with 17 bases between. CDR3 protein: CASSRGPGNPQPQHF. In DNA form, the CDR3 reads TGTGCCAGCAGTCGGGGGCCGGGAAATCCTCAGCCCCAGCATTTT.

The rearrangement links TRBV6-5 to TRBJ2-7, with D hard to call. The CDR3 is 15 amino acids. The germline V and J ends were trimmed by 0 bases and 0 bases, with 9 bases remaining between them. The germline gives CDR1 MNHEY, CDR2 SVGAGI. The CDR3 DNA reads TGTGCCAGCAGTTACTCGCGGCGGCTCTCCTACGAGCAGTACTTC. Protein product: CASSYSRRLSYEQYF.

The V gene is TRBV5-1, the J gene TRBJ2-5; possible D gene TRBD1, 6 bases. V was pared by 0 bases and J by 10 bases, with 16 bases between. The CDR3 runs to 14 residues. Germline values: CDR1 SGHRS, CDR2 YFSETQ. The CDR3, as DNA: TGCGCCAGCAGCTTGGGACAGGACGGAGTGGTCCAGTACTTC. It specifies CASSLGQDGVVQYF.

The chain has TRBV5-1 and TRBJ2-1; the D is unclear. Germline CDR1 reads SGHRS; CDR2 reads YFSETQ. This CDR3 is built from 14 residues. The ends were cut back, 0 bases at V and 3 bases at J, with 7 bases in the middle. CDR3 sequence: CASSLARDYNEQFF. The CDR3 region has the DNA TGCGCCAGCAGCTTGGCTAGGGACTACAATGAGCAGTTCTTC.

The chain joins TRBV18 to TRBJ2-7; 7 positions match TRBD2. The V and J ends lost 4 bases and 2 bases, in that order; junction bases with no gene match: 8. Germline lookup yields CDR1 KGHSH and CDR2 LQKENI. This CDR3 has 15 residues. CDR3 sequence: CASSRGGDFTYEQYF. CDR3 nucleotide sequence: TGTGCCAGCTCACGGGGGGGTGACTTTACCTACGAGCAGTACTTC.

The chain uses TRBV7-2 and TRBJ2-2; 13 bases match TRBD2. V trimming: 5 bases; J trimming: 4 bases; junction bases outside the gene matches: 1. Germline V gene data show CDR1 as SGHTA and CDR2 as FQGNSA. The CDR3 totals 15 residues. The CDR3 sequence: CASSRTSGSTGELFF. In DNA form, the CDR3 reads TGTGCCAGCAGCCGGACTAGCGGGAGCACCGGGGAGCTGTTTTTT. Full variable domain (rest looked up from reference TRBV7-2 and TRBJ2-2): GAGVSQSPSNKVTEKGKDVELRCDPISGHTALYWYRQSLGQGLEFLIYFQGNSAPDKSGLPSDRFSAERTGGSVSTLTIQRTQQEDSAVYLCASSRTSGSTGELFFGEGSRLTVL.

This sequence joins TRBV19 and TRBJ1-2, with D hard to call. Germline CDR1 and CDR2: LNHDA and SQIVND (reference sequence). V was trimmed by 2 bases and J by 5 bases, leaving 9 bases between them. The CDR3 has 13 residues. CDR3 residues: CASSISSEYGYTF. CDR3 coding DNA: TGTGCCAGTAGTATAAGTTCTGAGTATGGCTACACCTTC.

This chain connects TRBV9 to TRBJ2-7, with a weak D call TRBD2 (5 bases). Trimming took off 10 bases at V and 3 bases at J, with 14 bases between the two ends. The germline V gene has CDR1 SGDLS and CDR2 YYNGEE. The CDR3 extends over 12 amino acids. The CDR3 nucleotides read TGTGCCTCGGGAACTACACTCTACGAGCAGTACTTC. This gives the protein CASGTTLYEQYF.

V gene TRBV30 combines with J gene TRBJ1-2; no reliable D call. Trimming pared 2 bases from V and 8 bases from J, leaving 12 bases between. CDR1 and CDR2 from the germline V gene are GTSNPN and SVGIG (reference sequence). CDR3 size: 12 residues. For the CDR3, the DNA is TGTGCCTGGAGTAACGACCGGGGAGGCTACACCTTC. Translated, it gives CAWSNDRGGYTF.

The V and J genes are TRBV5-1 and TRBJ2-3; D remains unclear. The V gene's germline CDR1 is SGHRS and CDR2 YFSETQ. V dropped 2 bases and J dropped 7 bases, with 11 bases sitting between them. There are 13 residues in the CDR3. CDR3 DNA: TGCGCCAGCAGCTTTACATATCGGAATACGCAGTATTTT. Protein product: CASSFTYRNTQYF.

The chain combines TRBV29-1 with TRBJ2-3; D uncertain. This CDR3 has 13 residues. Deletions cut 0 bases from V and 5 bases from J, with 9 bases between. Germline V gives CDR1 SQVTM, CDR2 ANQGSEA. The CDR3 here is CSVEDFGVDTQYF. The CDR3 coding sequence is TGCAGCGTTGAAGATTTTGGAGTAGATACGCAGTATTTT.

The CDR3 bases are TGTGCCAGCAGTGATCAGGGCCTTCTCTATGGCTACACCTTC. Its protein product is CASSDQGLLYGYTF. This chain joins TRBV6-5 and TRBJ1-2; D is perhaps TRBD1 (5 bases). Between the trimmed V and J ends, which lost 5 bases and 4 bases, there was a span of 14 bases. Per the germline V gene, CDR1 is MNHEY and CDR2 is SVGAGI. CDR3 length: 14 residues.